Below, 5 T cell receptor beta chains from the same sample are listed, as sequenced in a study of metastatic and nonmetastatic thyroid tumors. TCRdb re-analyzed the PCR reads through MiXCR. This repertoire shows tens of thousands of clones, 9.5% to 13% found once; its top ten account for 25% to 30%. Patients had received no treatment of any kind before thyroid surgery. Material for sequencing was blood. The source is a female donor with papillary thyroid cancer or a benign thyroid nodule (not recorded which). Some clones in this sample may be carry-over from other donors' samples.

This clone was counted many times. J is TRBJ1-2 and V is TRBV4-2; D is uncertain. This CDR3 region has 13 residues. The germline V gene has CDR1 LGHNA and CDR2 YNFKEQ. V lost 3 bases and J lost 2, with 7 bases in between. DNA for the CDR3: TGTGCCAGCAGCCAGGACGGGAACTATGGCTACACCTTC. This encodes CASSQDGNYGYTF.

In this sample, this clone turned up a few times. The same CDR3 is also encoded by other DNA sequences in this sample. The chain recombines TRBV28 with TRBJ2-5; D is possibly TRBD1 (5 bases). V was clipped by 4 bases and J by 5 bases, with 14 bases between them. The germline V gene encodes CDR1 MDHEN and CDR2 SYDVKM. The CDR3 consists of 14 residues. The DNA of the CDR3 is TGTGCCAGCAGTTCTTCTGGGGCTCAGGAGACCCAGTACTTC. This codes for CASSSSGAQETQYF.

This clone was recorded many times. The CDR3 sequence is CSAKRQNQPQHF. Here the CDR3 DNA reads TGCAGTGCCAAAAGACAAAATCAGCCCCAGCATTTT. The chain is built from TRBV20-1 and TRBJ1-5; D is uncertain. Trimming cost V 6 bases and J 4 bases, with 10 bases left between them. CDR1 is DFQATT and CDR2 is SNEGSKA in the germline V gene (reference sequence). The CDR3 has 12 residues.

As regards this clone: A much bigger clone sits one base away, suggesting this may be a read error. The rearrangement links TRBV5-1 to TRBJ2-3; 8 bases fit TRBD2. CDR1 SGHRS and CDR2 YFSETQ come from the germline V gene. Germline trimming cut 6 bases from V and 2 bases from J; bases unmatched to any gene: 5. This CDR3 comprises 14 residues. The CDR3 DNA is TGCGCCAGCACAACTAGCGGTATCACAGATACGCAGTATTTT. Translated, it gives CASTTSGITDTQYF. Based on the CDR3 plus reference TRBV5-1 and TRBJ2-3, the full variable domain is KAGVTQTPRYLIKTRGQQVTLSCSPISGHRSVSWYQQTPGQGLQFLFEYFSETQRNKGNFPGRFSGRQFSNSRSEMNVSTLELGDSALYLCASTTSGITDTQYFGPGTRLTVL.

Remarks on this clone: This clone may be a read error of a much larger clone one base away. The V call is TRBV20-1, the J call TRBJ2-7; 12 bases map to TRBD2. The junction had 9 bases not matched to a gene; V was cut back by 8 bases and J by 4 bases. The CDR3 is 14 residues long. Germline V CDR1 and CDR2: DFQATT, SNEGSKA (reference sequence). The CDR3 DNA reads TGCAGTTCCGACCTAGCGGGAGGGATATACGAGCAGTACTTC. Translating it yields CSSDLAGGIYEQYF.